Below, one T cell receptor beta chain is given with its context. The antigen remains undetermined. Distinct nucleotide sequences in the sample also encode this CDR3. Produced via immunoSEQ multiplex PCR; TCRdb's table is partial and in-frame only. This sample has approximately 97,000 clones, with 91% found just once. The germline gives CDR1 SNHLY, CDR2 FYNNEI. The CDR3 runs 13 residues. V lost 4 bases and J 5 bases, leaving 9 bases between the germline ends. This sample was included in a study of graft-versus-host responses after intestinal transplantation. As for the study in general: Transplant recipients had multivisceral, liver-intestinal, or isolated intestinal grafts. All of the recipients had induction that used anti-thymocyte globulin, then tacrolimus and steroids for two to four years. Study findings and constraints: The study found high graft-versus-host to host-versus-graft clonal ratios in allografts of patients with graft-donor T cell macrochimerism. Analysis identified GvH clones in recipient marrow, with some appearing first in ileum or blood.

This receptor was obtained from a human donor who was the organ donor for an intestinal transplant. This rearrangement joins TRBV2 to TRBJ1-5, with D possibly TRBD1 on 5 matching bases. The sample here was unstimulated CD4+ T cells sorted from spleen or lymph node cells, taken before transplant. CDR3 bases: TGTGCCAGCAGTGCGGAAGGGGATCAGCCCCAGCATTTT. Its translation is CASSAEGDQPQHF.